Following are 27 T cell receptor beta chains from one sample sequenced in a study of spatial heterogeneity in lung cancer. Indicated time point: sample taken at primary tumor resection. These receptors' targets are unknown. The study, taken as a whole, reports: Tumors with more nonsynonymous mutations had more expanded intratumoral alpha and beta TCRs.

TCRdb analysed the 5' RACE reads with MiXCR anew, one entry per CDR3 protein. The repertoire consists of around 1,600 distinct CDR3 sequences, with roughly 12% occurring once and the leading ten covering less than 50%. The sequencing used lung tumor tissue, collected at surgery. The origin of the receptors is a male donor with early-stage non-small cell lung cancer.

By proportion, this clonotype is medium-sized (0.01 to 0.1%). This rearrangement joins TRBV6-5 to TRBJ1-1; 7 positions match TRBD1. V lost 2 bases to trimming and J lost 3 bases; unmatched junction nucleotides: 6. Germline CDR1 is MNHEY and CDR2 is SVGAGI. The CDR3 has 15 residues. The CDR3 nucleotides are TGTGCCAGCAGTTACACAACAGGGGAGGACACTGAAGCTTTCTTT. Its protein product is CASSYTTGEDTEAFF.

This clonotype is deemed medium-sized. CDR3 nucleotides: TGTGCCAGCAGCTTACCCACAGGGTCTTATTCACCCCTCCACTTT. Protein product: CASSLPTGSYSPLHF. The chain joins TRBV7-9 to TRBJ1-6, with D maybe TRBD1 (6 bases). CDR1 is SEHNR, CDR2 FQNEAQ, per germline (reference sequence). The length of the CDR3 is 15 residues. V dropped 2 bases and J dropped 8 bases, with 13 bases sitting between them. The full variable domain, rest sourced from reference TRBV7-9 and TRBJ1-6, is DTGVSQNPRHKITKRGQNVTFRCDPISEHNRLYWYRQTLGQGPEFLTYFQNEAQLEKSRLLSDRFSAERPKGSFSTLEIQRTEQGDSAMYLCASSLPTGSYSPLHFGNGTRLTVT.

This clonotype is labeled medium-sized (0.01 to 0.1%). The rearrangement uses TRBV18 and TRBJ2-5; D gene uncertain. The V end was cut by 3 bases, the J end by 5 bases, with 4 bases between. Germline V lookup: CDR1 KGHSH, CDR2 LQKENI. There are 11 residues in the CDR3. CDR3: CASSPLETQYF. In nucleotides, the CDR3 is TGTGCCAGCTCACCGTTGGAGACCCAGTACTTC. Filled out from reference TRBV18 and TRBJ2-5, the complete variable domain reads NAGVMQNPRHLVRRRGQEARLRCSPMKGHSHVYWYRQLPEEGLKFMVYLQKENIIDESGMPKERFSAEFPKEGPSILRIQQVVRGDSAAYFCASSPLETQYFGPGTRLLVL.

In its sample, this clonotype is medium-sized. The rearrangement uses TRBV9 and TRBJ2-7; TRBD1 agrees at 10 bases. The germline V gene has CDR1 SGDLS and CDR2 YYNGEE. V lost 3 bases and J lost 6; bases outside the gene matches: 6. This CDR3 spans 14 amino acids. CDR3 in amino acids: CASSAGQGSGEQYF. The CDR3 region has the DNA TGTGCCAGCAGCGCGGGACAGGGGAGCGGCGAGCAGTACTTC.

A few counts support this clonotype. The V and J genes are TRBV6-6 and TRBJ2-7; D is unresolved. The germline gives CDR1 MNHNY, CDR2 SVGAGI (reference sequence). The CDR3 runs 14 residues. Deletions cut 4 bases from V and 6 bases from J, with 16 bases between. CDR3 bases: TGTGCCAGCAGTTTTTGGGCAGAGGAGTCCGAGCAGTACTTC. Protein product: CASSFWAEESEQYF.

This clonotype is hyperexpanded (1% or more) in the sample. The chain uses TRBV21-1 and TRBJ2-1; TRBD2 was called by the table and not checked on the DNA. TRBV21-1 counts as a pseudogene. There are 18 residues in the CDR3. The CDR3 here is CASSSEVSAGLSYNEQFF. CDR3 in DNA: TGTGCCAGCAGCTCCGAGGTGTCGGCGGGACTCTCCTACAATGAGCAGTTCTTC.

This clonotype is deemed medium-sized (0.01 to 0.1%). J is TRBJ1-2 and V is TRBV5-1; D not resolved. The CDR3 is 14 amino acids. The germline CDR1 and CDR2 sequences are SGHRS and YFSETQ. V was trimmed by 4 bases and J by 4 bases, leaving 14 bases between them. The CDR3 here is CASSPELPAYGYTF. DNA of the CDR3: TGCGCCAGCAGCCCGGAGTTGCCAGCCTATGGCTACACCTTC. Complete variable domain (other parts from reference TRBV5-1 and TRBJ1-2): KAGVTQTPRYLIKTRGQQVTLSCSPISGHRSVSWYQQTPGQGLQFLFEYFSETQRNKGNFPGRFSGRQFSNSRSEMNVSTLELGDSALYLCASSPELPAYGYTFGSGTRLTVV.

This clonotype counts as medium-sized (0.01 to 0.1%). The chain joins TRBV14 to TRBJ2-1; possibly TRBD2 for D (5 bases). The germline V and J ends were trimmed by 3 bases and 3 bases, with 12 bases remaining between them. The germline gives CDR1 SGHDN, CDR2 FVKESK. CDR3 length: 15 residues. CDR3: CASSQLPGFYNEQFF. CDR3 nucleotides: TGTGCCAGCAGCCAGCTCCCGGGATTCTACAATGAGCAGTTCTTC. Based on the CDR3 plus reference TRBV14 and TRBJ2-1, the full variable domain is EAGVTQFPSHSVIEKGQTVTLRCDPISGHDNLYWYRRVMGKEIKFLLHFVKESKQDESGMPNNRFLAERTGGTYSTLKVQPAELEDSGVYFCASSQLPGFYNEQFFGPGTRLTVL.

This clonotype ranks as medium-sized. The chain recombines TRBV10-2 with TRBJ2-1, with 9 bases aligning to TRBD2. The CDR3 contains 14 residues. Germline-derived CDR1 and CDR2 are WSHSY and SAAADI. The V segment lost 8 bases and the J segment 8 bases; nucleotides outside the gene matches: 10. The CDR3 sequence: CASDQAGGRDEQFF. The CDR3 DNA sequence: TGCGCCAGCGATCAGGCGGGGGGGCGTGATGAGCAGTTCTTC.

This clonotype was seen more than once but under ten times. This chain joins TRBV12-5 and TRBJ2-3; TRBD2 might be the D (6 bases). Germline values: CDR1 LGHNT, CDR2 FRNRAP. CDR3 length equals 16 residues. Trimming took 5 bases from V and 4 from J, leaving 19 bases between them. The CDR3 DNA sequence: TGTGCTAGTGGTCCACCGGAGCGCCGGGGGTCAGATACGCAGTATTTT. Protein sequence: CASGPPERRGSDTQYF.

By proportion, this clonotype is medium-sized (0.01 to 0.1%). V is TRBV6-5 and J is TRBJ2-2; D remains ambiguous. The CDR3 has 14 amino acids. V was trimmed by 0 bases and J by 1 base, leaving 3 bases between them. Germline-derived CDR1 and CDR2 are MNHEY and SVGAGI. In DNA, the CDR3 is TGTGCCAGCAGTTACTCTTGGAACACCGGGGAGCTGTTTTTT. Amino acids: CASSYSWNTGELFF.

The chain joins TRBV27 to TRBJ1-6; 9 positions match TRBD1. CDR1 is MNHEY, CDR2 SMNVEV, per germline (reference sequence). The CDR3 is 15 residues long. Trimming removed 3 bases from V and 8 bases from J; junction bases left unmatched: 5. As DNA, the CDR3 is TGTGCCAGCAGTTTGGACAGGGGAGATCATTCACCCCTCCACTTT. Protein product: CASSLDRGDHSPLHF.

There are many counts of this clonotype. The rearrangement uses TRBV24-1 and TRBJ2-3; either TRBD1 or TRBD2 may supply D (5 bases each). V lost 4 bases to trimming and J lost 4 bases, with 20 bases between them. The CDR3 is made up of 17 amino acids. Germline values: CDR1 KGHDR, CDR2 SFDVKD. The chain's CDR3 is CATSEGVLRWGADTQYF. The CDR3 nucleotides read TGTGCCACCAGTGAGGGAGTGTTGCGATGGGGCGCAGATACGCAGTATTTT.

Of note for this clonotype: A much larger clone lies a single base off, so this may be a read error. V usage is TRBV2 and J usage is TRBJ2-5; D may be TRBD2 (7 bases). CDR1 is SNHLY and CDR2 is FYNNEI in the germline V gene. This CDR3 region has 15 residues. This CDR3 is CASSAAGAARETQSF. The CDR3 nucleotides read TGTGCCAGCAGTGCGGCGGGGGCCGCGCGAGAGACCCAGTCCTTC.

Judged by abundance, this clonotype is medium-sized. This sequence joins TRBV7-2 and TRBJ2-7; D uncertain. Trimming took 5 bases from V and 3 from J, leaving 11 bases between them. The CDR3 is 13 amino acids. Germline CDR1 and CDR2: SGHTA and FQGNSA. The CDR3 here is CASSTRPSYEQYF. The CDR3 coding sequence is TGTGCCAGCAGCACCCGACCCAGCTACGAGCAGTACTTC.

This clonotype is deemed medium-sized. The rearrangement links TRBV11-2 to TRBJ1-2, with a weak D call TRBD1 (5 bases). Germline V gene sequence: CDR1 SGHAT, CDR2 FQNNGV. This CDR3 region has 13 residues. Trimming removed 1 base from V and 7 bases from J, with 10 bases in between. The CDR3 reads CASSLGGSIGYTF. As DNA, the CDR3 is TGTGCCAGCAGCTTAGGGGGGTCCATTGGCTACACCTTC.

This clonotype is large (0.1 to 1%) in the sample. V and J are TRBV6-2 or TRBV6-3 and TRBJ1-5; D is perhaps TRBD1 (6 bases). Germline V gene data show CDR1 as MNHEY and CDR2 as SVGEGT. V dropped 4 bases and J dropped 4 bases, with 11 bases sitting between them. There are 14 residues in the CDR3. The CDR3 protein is CASSSGGFNQPQHF. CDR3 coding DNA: TGTGCCAGCAGTTCCGGGGGCTTTAATCAGCCCCAGCATTTT.

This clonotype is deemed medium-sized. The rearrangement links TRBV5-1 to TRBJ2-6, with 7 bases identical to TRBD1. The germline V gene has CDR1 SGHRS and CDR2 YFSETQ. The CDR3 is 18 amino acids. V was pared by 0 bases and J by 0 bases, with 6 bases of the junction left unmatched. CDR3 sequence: CASSLAGQVLSGANVLTF. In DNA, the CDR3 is TGCGCCAGCAGCTTGGCCGGACAGGTCCTCTCTGGGGCCAACGTCCTGACTTTC.

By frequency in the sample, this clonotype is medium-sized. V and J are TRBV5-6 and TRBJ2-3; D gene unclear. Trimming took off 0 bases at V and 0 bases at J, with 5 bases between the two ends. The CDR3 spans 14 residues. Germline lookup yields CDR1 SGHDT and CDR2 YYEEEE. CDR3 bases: TGTGCCAGCAGCTTGGTTTTTAGCACAGATACGCAGTATTTT. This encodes CASSLVFSTDTQYF.

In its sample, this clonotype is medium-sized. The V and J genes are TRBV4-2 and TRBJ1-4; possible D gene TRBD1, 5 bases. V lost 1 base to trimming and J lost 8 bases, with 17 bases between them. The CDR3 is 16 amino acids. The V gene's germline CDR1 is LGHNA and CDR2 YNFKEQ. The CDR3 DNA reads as TGTGCCAGCAGCCAAGTTCGGACAACCCAAACCGAAAAACTGTTTTTT. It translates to CASSQVRTTQTEKLFF.

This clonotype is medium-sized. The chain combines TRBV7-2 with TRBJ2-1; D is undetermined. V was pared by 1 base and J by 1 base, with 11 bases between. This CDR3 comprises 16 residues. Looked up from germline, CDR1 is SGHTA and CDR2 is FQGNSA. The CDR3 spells CASSLVASFSYNEQFF. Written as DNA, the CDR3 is TGTGCCAGCAGCTTAGTAGCCTCCTTTTCCTACAATGAGCAGTTCTTC.

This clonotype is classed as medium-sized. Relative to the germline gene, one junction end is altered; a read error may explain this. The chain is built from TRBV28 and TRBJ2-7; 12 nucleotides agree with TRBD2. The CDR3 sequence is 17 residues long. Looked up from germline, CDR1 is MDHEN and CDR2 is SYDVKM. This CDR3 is CASSPLFLAGGAVGKRF. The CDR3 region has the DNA TGTGCCAGCAGTCCCCTCTTCCTAGCGGGGGGGGCTGTGGGCAAGAGATTC.

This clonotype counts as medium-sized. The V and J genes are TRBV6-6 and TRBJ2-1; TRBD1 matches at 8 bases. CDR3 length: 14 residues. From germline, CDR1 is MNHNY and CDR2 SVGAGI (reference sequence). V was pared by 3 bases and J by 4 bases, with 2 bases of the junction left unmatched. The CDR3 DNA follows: TGTGCCAGCAGTTATGGGACAGGTTACAATGAGCAGTTCTTC. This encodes CASSYGTGYNEQFF.

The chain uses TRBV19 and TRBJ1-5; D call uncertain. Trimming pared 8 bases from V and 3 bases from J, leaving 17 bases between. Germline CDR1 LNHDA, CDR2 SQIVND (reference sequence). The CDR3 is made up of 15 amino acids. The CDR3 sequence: CASDWDGGLNQPQHF. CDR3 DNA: TGTGCCAGTGATTGGGATGGTGGGCTCAATCAGCCCCAGCATTTT.

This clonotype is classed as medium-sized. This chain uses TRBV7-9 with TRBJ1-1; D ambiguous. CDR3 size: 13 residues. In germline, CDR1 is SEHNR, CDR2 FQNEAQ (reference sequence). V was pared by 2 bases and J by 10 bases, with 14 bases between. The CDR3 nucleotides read TGTGCCAGCAGCTTAAGTTCGGATCTATTAGCTTTCTTT. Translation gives CASSLSSDLLAFF.

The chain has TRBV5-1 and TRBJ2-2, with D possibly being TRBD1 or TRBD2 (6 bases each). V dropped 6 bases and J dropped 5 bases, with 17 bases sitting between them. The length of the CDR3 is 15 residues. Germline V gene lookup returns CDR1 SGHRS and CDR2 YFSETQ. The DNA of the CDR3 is TGCGCCAGCACAGCACTGACGGGGGCGACCGGGGAGCTGTTTTTT. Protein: CASTALTGATGELFF. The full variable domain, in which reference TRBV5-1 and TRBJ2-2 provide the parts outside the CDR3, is KAGVTQTPRYLIKTRGQQVTLSCSPISGHRSVSWYQQTPGQGLQFLFEYFSETQRNKGNFPGRFSGRQFSNSRSEMNVSTLELGDSALYLCASTALTGATGELFFGEGSRLTVL.

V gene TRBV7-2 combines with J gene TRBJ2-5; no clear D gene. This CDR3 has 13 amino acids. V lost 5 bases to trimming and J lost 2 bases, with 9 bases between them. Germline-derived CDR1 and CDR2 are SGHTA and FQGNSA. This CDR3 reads CASSPYRQETQYF. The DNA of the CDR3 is TGTGCCAGCAGCCCCTATCGGCAAGAGACCCAGTACTTC.